This T cell receptor (beta chain) stems from a study of blood T cells in healthy people across ages. Study results and limitations: No one knew whether donors had CMV, which possibly confounded expanded clonotype changes. A strong correlation was seen between TCR beta diversity and naive T cell percentage.

Then a second PCR, running roughly 6 to 11 cycles, was carried out with a sample-barcoded 5' primer and a J-beta primer mix. TCRdb processed the 5' RACE reads anew with MiXCR; each CDR3 protein has one entry. The data show 650,000 to 1,000,000 distinct CDR3 sequences, about 46% seen once. Each donor had 9 to 10 milliliters of peripheral blood drawn. Isolation per sample recovered at least 6 million PBMCs. On this clonotype itself: Its antigen is unidentified.

The TCR originated in a man older than 75 in good health. Sequencing was carried out using blood.

CDR3 residues: CASSSDRTVLAKNIQYF. The CDR3 DNA sequence: TGTGCCAGCAGCTCGGATCGGACAGTCCTAGCCAAAAACATTCAGTACTTC. The chain is built from TRBV7-9 and TRBJ2-4; weak D call: TRBD1 (6 bases). The CDR3 contains 17 residues. V was trimmed by 4 bases and J by 0 bases, leaving 16 bases between them. The germline V gene has CDR1 SEHNR and CDR2 FQNEAQ (reference sequence).